What follows are 25 T cell receptor beta chains derived from one specimen sequenced in a study of technical replicates of blood from several donors. TCRdb keeps only in-frame clones here, not all; method: immunoSEQ multiplex PCR. The sample includes roughly 68,000 clones, approximately 89% seen only once; the top ten take over 3.5%. Sequenced sample: PBMCs. These receptors were obtained from a human donor in good health. Some clones in this sample may be carry-over from other donors' samples.

This clone has only one observation. The V and J genes are TRBV19 and TRBJ2-7, with D perhaps matching TRBD1 (6 bases). The germline V gene has CDR1 LNHDA and CDR2 SQIVND (reference sequence). There are 15 residues in the CDR3. V dropped 5 bases and J dropped 0 bases, with 14 bases sitting between them. CDR3 sequence: CASSFTGQSSYEQYF. CDR3 DNA: TGTGCCAGTAGTTTTACAGGGCAAAGCTCCTACGAGCAGTACTTC.

This sequence joins TRBV7-6 and TRBJ1-4, with D maybe TRBD1 (5 bases). This CDR3 comprises 14 residues. Trimming stripped 5 bases from V and 4 bases from J, with 11 bases between. Germline CDR1 is SGHVS and CDR2 is FNYEAQ. CDR3 bases: TGTGCCAGCAGCCAGACAGAAGTTAATGAAAAACTGTTTTTT. It encodes CASSQTEVNEKLFF. Using reference TRBV7-6 and TRBJ1-4 for the parts outside the CDR3, the full variable domain is GAGVSQSPRYKVTKRGQDVALRCDPISGHVSLYWYRQALGQGPEFLTYFNYEAQQDKSGLPNDRFSAERPEGSISTLTIQRTEQRDSAMYRCASSQTEVNEKLFFGSGTQLSVL.

CDR3 sequence reads: CASSGMNTEAFF. CDR3 sequence (DNA): TGTGCCAGCAGCGGCATGAACACTGAAGCTTTCTTT. The chain couples TRBV7-9 to TRBJ1-1; D gene unclear. Trimming cost V 5 bases and J 0 bases, with 4 bases left between them. From germline, CDR1 is SEHNR and CDR2 FQNEAQ (reference sequence). The CDR3 runs 12 residues.

The V gene is TRBV6-1, the J gene TRBJ1-4, with 7 bases matching TRBD1. The V segment lost 4 bases and the J segment 1 base; nucleotides outside the gene matches: 0. Germline lookup yields CDR1 MNHNS and CDR2 SASEGT. The CDR3 runs 14 residues. CDR3 region: CASSAGGTNEKLFF. The CDR3 DNA is TGTGCCAGCAGTGCAGGGGGAACTAATGAAAAACTGTTTTTT.

The rearrangement links TRBV6-6 to TRBJ2-1; possibly TRBD1 for D (6 bases). The CDR3 runs to 16 residues. Germline values: CDR1 MNHNY, CDR2 SVGAGI (reference sequence). Trimming stripped 5 bases from V and 3 bases from J, with 17 bases between. CDR3 coding DNA: TGTGCCAGCAGTCCCCGTCTGGGGGCCAGCTACAATGAGCAGTTCTTC. Its translation: CASSPRLGASYNEQFF.

The chain recombines TRBV7-9 with TRBJ2-3, with 8 nucleotides matching TRBD2. This CDR3 has 14 residues. Trimming removed 5 bases from V and 6 bases from J; junction bases left unmatched: 7. CDR1 SEHNR and CDR2 FQNEAQ come from the germline V gene (reference sequence). In DNA form, the CDR3 reads TGTGCCAGCAGCCCACTAGCGGCGTGGGATACGCAGTATTTT. Translated: CASSPLAAWDTQYF.

The rearrangement joins TRBV6-6 to TRBJ1-4, with D hard to call. Germline values: CDR1 MNHNY, CDR2 SVGAGI (reference sequence). V was shortened by 0 bases and J by 4 bases, with 9 bases between the two germline ends. This CDR3 is 15 amino acids long. CDR3 protein: CASSYSKRDNEKLFF. The CDR3 DNA is TGTGCCAGCAGTTACTCGAAGCGAGATAATGAAAAACTGTTTTTT.

The chain combines TRBV13 with TRBJ2-2; 8 nucleotides agree with TRBD2. The CDR3 is 16 residues long. Germline V gives CDR1 PRHDT, CDR2 FYEKMQ (reference sequence). V lost 5 bases to trimming and J lost 1 base; unmatched junction nucleotides: 6. In DNA, the CDR3 is TGTGCCAGCAGCAAAAGCGGGGGCCAGAACACCGGGGAGCTGTTTTTT. It encodes CASSKSGGQNTGELFF.

This clone came up once. The chain couples TRBV18 to TRBJ1-2, with D possibly TRBD1 on 6 matching bases. Germline lookup yields CDR1 KGHSH and CDR2 LQKENI. This CDR3 has 15 residues. Trimming removed 1 base at V and 3 bases at J, with 12 bases between. The CDR3 DNA sequence: TGTGCCAGCTCACCACGACAGGATGATTACTATGGCTACACCTTC. Protein sequence: CASSPRQDDYYGYTF.

The genes are TRBV28 and TRBJ1-1; tentative D call: TRBD1 (6 bases). The CDR3 consists of 14 residues. Per the germline V gene, CDR1 is MDHEN and CDR2 is SYDVKM. Trimming removed 4 bases at V and 4 bases at J, with 13 bases between. CDR3 loop: CASSSSGGGTEAFF. In nucleotides, the CDR3 is TGTGCCAGCAGTTCCAGTGGGGGCGGCACTGAAGCTTTCTTT.

V usage is TRBV27 and J usage is TRBJ2-1, with 7 bases aligning to TRBD1. Germline CDR1 reads MNHEY; CDR2 reads SMNVEV (reference sequence). V was pared by 6 bases and J by 7 bases, with 15 bases of the junction left unmatched. The CDR3 contains 16 residues. The CDR3 loop is CASSPIDRVKRNEQFF. CDR3 nucleotide sequence: TGTGCCAGCAGCCCCATCGACAGGGTAAAAAGGAATGAGCAGTTCTTC.

CDR3 in DNA: TGTGCCACCAGCAGAGAATCAGGGGGGAGTGTAAACTATGGCTACACCTTC. Amino acid sequence: CATSRESGGSVNYGYTF. The chain has TRBV15 and TRBJ1-2, with 7 bases fitting TRBD1. The ends lost 0 bases at V and 2 bases at J; junction bases unmatched: 9. The CDR3 sequence is 17 residues long. CDR1 LNHNV and CDR2 YYDKDF come from the germline V gene (reference sequence).

The chain links TRBV23-1 to TRBJ2-7; D remains ambiguous. TRBV23-1 qualifies as an ORF whose function is uncertain. This CDR3 has 12 residues. The V and J ends lost 4 bases and 0 bases respectively, with 4 bases between them. CDR3 amino acids: CASSRSSYEQYF. CDR3 DNA: TGCGCCAGCAGTCGTAGCTCCTACGAGCAGTACTTC.

This chain joins TRBV6-1 and TRBJ1-1; 7 nucleotides match TRBD1. V shed 6 bases, J shed 4 bases, and the junction held 5 bases outside the gene matches. The CDR3 covers 13 residues. CDR1 and CDR2 from the germline V gene are MNHNS and SASEGT. CDR3 protein: CASRRQGGTEAFF. The CDR3 DNA reads TGTGCCAGCAGGAGACAGGGAGGCACTGAAGCTTTCTTT.

The chain links TRBV30 to TRBJ1-2, with D possibly matching TRBD1 (6 bases). Trimming removed 2 bases from V and 12 bases from J, with 19 bases in between. CDR1 is GTSNPN and CDR2 is SVGIG in the germline V gene (reference sequence). The CDR3 length is 13 residues. The CDR3 nucleotides are TGTGCCTGGAGTCCCCCTGTTCAGGGGAAGGACACCTTC. This codes for CAWSPPVQGKDTF.

This clone was picked up one time. The V and J genes are TRBV18 and TRBJ2-5; D is ambiguous. Between the trimmed V and J ends, which lost 0 bases and 7 bases, there was a span of 12 bases. CDR3 size: 14 residues. Germline values: CDR1 KGHSH, CDR2 LQKENI. For the CDR3, the DNA is TGTGCCAGCTCACCACCTGTCAGCGTCGGGACCCAGTACTTC. Protein sequence: CASSPPVSVGTQYF.

This chain links TRBV12-5 with TRBJ1-2, with TRBD1 as a possible D gene (6 bases). This CDR3 is built from 14 residues. With 6 bases removed from V and 3 bases from J, the gap between germline ends came to 14 bases. CDR1 and CDR2 from the germline V gene are LGHNT and FRNRAP. This chain's CDR3 is CASGLGRGHYGYTF. The CDR3 DNA sequence: TGTGCTAGTGGCCTGGGGCGGGGGCACTATGGCTACACCTTC.

The chain combines TRBV7-9 with TRBJ1-4, with 9 nucleotides matching TRBD1. The trim removed 5 bases at V and 2 bases at J, leaving 3 bases unmatched. The CDR3 runs 15 residues. Germline values: CDR1 SEHNR, CDR2 FQNEAQ (reference sequence). Written as DNA, the CDR3 is TGTGCCAGCAGCCCCGGGACAGGGACTAATGAAAAACTGTTTTTT. Translated: CASSPGTGTNEKLFF.

This chain connects TRBV9 to TRBJ2-1; 10 bases line up with TRBD2. This CDR3 has 14 amino acids. With 5 bases clipped from V and 8 bases from J, the junction kept 7 bases outside the gene matches. The germline gives CDR1 SGDLS, CDR2 YYNGEE. Written as DNA, the CDR3 is TGTGCCAGCAGTGGTAGCGGGAGGATCGATGAGCAGTTCTTC. The encoded protein is CASSGSGRIDEQFF.

The rearrangement uses TRBV19 and TRBJ1-6; possible D gene TRBD1, 5 bases. The V gene lost 2 bases and the J gene lost 11 bases, with 13 bases spanning the gap. Germline-derived CDR1 and CDR2 are LNHDA and SQIVND (reference sequence). The CDR3 covers 14 residues. The CDR3 DNA sequence: TGTGCCAGTAGTATACAGGGCCTATTGGCACCCCTCCACTTT. Its protein product is CASSIQGLLAPLHF.

The chain uses TRBV5-4 and TRBJ2-5; 9 nucleotides line up with TRBD2. V trimming: 1 base; J trimming: 5 bases; junction bases outside the gene matches: 6. CDR1 SGHNT and CDR2 YYREEE come from the germline V gene (reference sequence). The CDR3 is 15 amino acids. CDR3 loop: CASSLPTSGEETQYF. CDR3 sequence (DNA): TGTGCCAGCAGCTTGCCGACTAGCGGAGAGGAGACCCAGTACTTC.

CDR3 in DNA: TGTGCCAGCAGTTTTCCGACTAGCGGGGGCGGGACCAAAAACATTCAGTACTTC. Encoded protein: CASSFPTSGGGTKNIQYF. The rearrangement links TRBV27 to TRBJ2-4; 12 bases match TRBD2. This CDR3 region has 18 residues. From germline, CDR1 is MNHEY and CDR2 SMNVEV (reference sequence). Germline trimming cut 3 bases from V and 2 bases from J; bases unmatched to any gene: 8.

The chain carries TRBV9 and TRBJ2-3; D uncertain. Trimming pared 0 bases from V and 6 bases from J, leaving 14 bases between. Germline CDR1 is SGDLS and CDR2 is YYNGEE. This CDR3 comprises 15 residues. The CDR3 reads CASSVGFSSGDTQYF. For the CDR3, the DNA is TGTGCCAGCAGCGTAGGGTTTAGCAGTGGCGATACGCAGTATTTT.

The J gene is TRBJ2-1, the V gene TRBV12-5; 11 bases map to TRBD2. From germline, CDR1 is LGHNT and CDR2 FRNRAP. The CDR3 covers 17 residues. The V gene end was trimmed by 3 bases and the J gene end by 5 bases; junction bases not matched to a gene: 9. The CDR3 nucleotides are TGTGCTAGTGGTTTCGGGACTAGCGGAGCAGCTGACAATGAGCAGTTCTTC. As protein: CASGFGTSGAADNEQFF.

This clone was observed once. The V and J genes are TRBV4-3 and TRBJ2-1, with 9 bases identical to TRBD2. The V and J ends lost 0 bases and 4 bases, in that order; junction bases with no gene match: 10. The CDR3 sequence is 18 residues long. CDR1 and CDR2 (germline): LGHNA, YSLEER. CDR3 in amino acids: CASSQEAGGAVSYNEQFF. The CDR3 DNA is TGCGCCAGCAGCCAAGAGGCGGGGGGGGCCGTCTCGTACAATGAGCAGTTCTTC.